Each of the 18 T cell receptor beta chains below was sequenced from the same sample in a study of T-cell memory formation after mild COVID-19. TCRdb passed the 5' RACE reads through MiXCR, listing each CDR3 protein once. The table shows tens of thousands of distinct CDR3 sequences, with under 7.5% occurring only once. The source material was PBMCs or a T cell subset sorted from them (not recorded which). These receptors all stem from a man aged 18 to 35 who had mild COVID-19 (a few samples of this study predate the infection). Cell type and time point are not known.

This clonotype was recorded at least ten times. The CDR3 here is CASSLGFIDNEQFF. The DNA for the CDR3 is TGTGCCAGCAGCTTGGGATTTATCGACAATGAGCAGTTCTTC. V usage is TRBV7-9 and J usage is TRBJ2-1; D is ambiguous. The V gene lost 3 bases and the J gene lost 5 bases, with 11 bases spanning the gap. Germline CDR1 and CDR2: SEHNR and FQNEAQ (reference sequence). The CDR3 runs 14 residues.

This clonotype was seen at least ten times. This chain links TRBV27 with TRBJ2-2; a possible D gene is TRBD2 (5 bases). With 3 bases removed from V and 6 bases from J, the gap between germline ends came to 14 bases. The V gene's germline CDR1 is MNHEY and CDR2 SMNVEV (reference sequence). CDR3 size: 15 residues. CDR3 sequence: CASSFPGSGSGELFF. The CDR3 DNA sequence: TGTGCCAGCAGTTTTCCGGGGTCGGGGTCCGGGGAGCTGTTTTTT.

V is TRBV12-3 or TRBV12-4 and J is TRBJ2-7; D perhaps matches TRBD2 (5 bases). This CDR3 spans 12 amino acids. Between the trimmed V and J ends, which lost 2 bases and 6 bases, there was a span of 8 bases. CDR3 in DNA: TGTGCCAGCAGTTTACAAGGGAGCGAGCAGTACGTC. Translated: CASSLQGSEQYV.

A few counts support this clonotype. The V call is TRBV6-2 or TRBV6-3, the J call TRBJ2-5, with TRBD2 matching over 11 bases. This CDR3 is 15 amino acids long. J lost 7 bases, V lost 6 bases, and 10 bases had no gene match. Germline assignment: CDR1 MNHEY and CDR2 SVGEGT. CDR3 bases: TGTGCCAGCAGCTCAACTAGCGGGGGACGCGGGACCCAGTACTTC. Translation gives CASSSTSGGRGTQYF.

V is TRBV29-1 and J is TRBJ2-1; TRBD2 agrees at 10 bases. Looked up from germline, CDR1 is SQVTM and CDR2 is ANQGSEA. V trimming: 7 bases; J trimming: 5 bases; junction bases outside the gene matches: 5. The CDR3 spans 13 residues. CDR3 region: CSATSGAHNEQFF. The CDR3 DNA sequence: TGCAGCGCAACTAGCGGGGCCCACAATGAGCAGTTCTTC.

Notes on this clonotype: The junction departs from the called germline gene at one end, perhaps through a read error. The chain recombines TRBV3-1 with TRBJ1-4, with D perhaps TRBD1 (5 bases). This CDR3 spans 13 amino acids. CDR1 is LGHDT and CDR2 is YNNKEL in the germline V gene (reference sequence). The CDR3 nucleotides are TGTGCCAGCAGCCGACTTGGGGGAGAAAAACTGATTTTT. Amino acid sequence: CASSRLGGEKLIF.

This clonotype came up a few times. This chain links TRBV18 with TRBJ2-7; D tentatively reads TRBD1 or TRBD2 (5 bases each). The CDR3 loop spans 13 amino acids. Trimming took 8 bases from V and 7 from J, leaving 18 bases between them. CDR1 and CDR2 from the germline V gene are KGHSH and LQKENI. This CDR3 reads CASTPGAPSEQYV. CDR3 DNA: TGTGCCAGCACCCCCGGGGCCCCGTCTGAGCAGTACGTC.

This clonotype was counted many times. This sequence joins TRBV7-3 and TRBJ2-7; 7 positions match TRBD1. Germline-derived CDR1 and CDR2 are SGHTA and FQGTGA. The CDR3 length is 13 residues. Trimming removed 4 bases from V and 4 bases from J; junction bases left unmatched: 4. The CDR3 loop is CASSSSGGYEQYF. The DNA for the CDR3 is TGTGCCAGCAGCTCCTCAGGGGGTTACGAGCAGTACTTC.

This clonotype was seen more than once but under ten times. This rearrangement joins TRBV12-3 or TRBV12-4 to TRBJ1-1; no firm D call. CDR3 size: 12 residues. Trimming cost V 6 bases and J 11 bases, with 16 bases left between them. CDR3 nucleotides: TGTGCCAGCAGCTTCTTGCGGTCACGGGCTTTCTTT. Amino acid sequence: CASSFLRSRAFF.

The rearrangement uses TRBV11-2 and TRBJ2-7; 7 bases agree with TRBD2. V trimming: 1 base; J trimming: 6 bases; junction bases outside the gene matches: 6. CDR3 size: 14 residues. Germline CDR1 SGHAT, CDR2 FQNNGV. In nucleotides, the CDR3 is TGTGCCAGCAGCTTAGTAGGCGGGAGCTCCGAGCAGTACGTC. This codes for CASSLVGGSSEQYV.

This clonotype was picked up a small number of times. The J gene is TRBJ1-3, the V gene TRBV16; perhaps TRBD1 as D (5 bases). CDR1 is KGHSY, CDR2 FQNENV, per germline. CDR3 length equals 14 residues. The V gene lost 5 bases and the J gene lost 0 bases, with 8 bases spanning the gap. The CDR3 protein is CASSSGTSGNTIYF. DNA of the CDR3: TGTGCCAGCAGCTCAGGGACCTCTGGAAACACCATATATTTT.

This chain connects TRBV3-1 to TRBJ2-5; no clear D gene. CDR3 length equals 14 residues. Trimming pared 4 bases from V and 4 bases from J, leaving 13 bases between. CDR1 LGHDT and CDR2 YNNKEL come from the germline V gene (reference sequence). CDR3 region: CASSPNWGGETQYF. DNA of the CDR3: TGTGCCAGCAGCCCAAACTGGGGTGGAGAGACCCAGTACTTC.

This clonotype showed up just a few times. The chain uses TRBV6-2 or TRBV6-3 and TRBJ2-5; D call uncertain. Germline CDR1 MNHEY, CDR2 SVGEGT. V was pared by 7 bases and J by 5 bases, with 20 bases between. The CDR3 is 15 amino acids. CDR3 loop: CASKRFSGQGETQYF. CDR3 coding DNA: TGTGCCAGCAAACGCTTCTCCGGCCAAGGGGAGACCCAGTACTTC.

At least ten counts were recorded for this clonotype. CDR3: CASNSVGGPGETQYF. CDR3 in DNA: TGTGCCAGCAATTCCGTGGGGGGGCCGGGAGAGACCCAGTACTTC. The gene calls are TRBV7-2 and TRBJ2-5, with TRBD2 as a possible D gene (7 bases). The germline V gene encodes CDR1 SGHTA and CDR2 FQGNSA. CDR3 length: 15 amino acids. The V gene lost 7 bases and the J gene lost 4 bases, with 19 bases spanning the gap.

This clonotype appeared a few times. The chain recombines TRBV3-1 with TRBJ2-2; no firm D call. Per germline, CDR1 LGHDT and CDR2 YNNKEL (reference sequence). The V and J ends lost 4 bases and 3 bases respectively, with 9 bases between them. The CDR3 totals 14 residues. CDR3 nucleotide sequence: TGTGCCAGCAGCCTTGGACCACACACCGGGGAGCTGTTTTTT. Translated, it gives CASSLGPHTGELFF. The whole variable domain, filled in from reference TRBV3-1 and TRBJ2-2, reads DTAVSQTPKYLVTQMGNDKSIKCEQNLGHDTMYWYKQDSKKFLKIMFSYNNKELIINETVPNRFSPKSPDKAHLNLHINSLELGDSAVYFCASSLGPHTGELFFGEGSRLTVL.

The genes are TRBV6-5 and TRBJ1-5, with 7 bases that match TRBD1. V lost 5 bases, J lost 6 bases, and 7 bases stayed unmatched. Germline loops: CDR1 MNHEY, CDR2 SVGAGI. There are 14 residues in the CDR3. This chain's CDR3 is CASSPRGLTQPQHF. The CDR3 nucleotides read TGTGCCAGCAGTCCGAGGGGGCTAACTCAGCCCCAGCATTTT.

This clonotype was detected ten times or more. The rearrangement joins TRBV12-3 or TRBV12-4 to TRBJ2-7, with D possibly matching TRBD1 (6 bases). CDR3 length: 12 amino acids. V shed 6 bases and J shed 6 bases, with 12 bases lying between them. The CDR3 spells CASSRMGAEQYV. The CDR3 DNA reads TGTGCCAGCAGCCGGATGGGGGCCGAGCAGTACGTC.

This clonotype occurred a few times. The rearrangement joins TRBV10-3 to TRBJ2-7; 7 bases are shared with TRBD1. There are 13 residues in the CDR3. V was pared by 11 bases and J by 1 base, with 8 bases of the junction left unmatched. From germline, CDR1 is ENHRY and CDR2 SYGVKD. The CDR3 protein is CAAGTALSYEQYV. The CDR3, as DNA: TGTGCCGCCGGGACAGCTCTATCCTACGAGCAGTACGTC.